This T cell receptor beta chain is drawn from a study of blood T cell repertoires in COVID-19. The wider study: PBMCs, B-cell-depleted T cells, or T cells were the source of the cDNA or gDNA that made up the material.

How the authors handled the data: The assay estimated nucleated cells by amplifying reference gene primers. The repertoire was sequenced with immunoSEQ multiplex PCR; TCRdb's copy has only in-frame clones and lacks some. That table supplies the V and J calls and clone size; D and trimming were determined from the DNA. The sample comprises under 400,000 clones, 88% of which are singletons, and 0.85% to 1.3% rests with the top ten. Living in about two dozen US areas, the participants were between 18 and 89 years of age. J lost 8 bases, V lost 2 bases, and 8 bases had no gene match. The CDR3 is 15 residues long. CDR1 MNHEY and CDR2 SVGAGI come from the germline V gene.

This clonotype was sampled from a woman in her thirties who had been exposed to COVID-19. The rearrangement uses TRBV6-5 and TRBJ1-3; 8 bases line up with TRBD1. The sequenced sample was PBMCs or T cells enriched from blood (not recorded which). The DNA for the CDR3 is TGTGCCAGCAGTTACAGCCGGGACAGGTGGGACACCATATATTTT. It yields the protein CASSYSRDRWDTIYF.